What follows is one T cell receptor beta chain and its context. Sequenced by immunoSEQ multiplex PCR; TCRdb stores in-frame clones only, minus some. This repertoire shows some 250,000 clones, roughly 80% found once; its top ten account for 9.5% to 15%. The sample originates from a study of blood T cell repertoires in COVID-19. Looking at the study overall: The origin of the acute and convalescent COVID-19 samples was the United States, Italy and Spain.

The CDR3 has 13 amino acids. The V gene's germline CDR1 is MDHEN and CDR2 SYDVKM. The V end was cut by 3 bases, the J end by 7 bases, with 10 bases between. This sequence originates from a woman aged 60 to 75 with active or convalescent COVID-19. Sequenced: peripheral blood. The chain is built from TRBV28 and TRBJ1-5, with D possibly matching TRBD1 (5 bases). The CDR3 loop is CASSFGGGQPQHF. The CDR3 DNA reads TGTGCCAGCAGTTTCGGGGGAGGACAGCCCCAGCATTTT.